The 26 T cell receptor beta chains reported below all come from one sample, sequenced in a study of blood T cell repertoires in COVID-19. Measured with immunoSEQ multiplex PCR; TCRdb has only the in-frame clones, and not every one. The profile covers more than 85,000 clones, with roughly 87% appearing a single time and about 17% taken by the ten largest. Material: peripheral blood. These receptors all stem from a man older than 75 with acute or convalescent COVID-19.

The chain carries TRBV4-3 and TRBJ1-5, with D possibly being TRBD1 (5 bases). CDR3 length: 17 residues. Germline V gene sequence: CDR1 LGHNA, CDR2 YSLEER. Between the trimmed V and J ends, which lost 1 base and 7 bases, there was a span of 20 bases. CDR3 region: CASSQGIDQGLGQPQHF. As DNA, the CDR3 is TGCGCCAGCAGCCAAGGGATCGATCAGGGTTTAGGGCAGCCCCAGCATTTT.

The V call is TRBV7-9, the J call TRBJ2-3; 7 nucleotides align to TRBD1. CDR1 and CDR2 (germline): SEHNR, FQNEAQ (reference sequence). Trimming at V came to 4 bases and at J to 4 bases, leaving 8 bases not matched to a gene. There are 15 residues in the CDR3. As DNA, the CDR3 is TGTGCCAGCAGCTCCGGACAGGCTGGTGCAGATACGCAGTATTTT. Residues: CASSSGQAGADTQYF.

This rearrangement joins TRBV28 to TRBJ1-5; 8 bases are shared with TRBD1. Germline V gene data show CDR1 as MDHEN and CDR2 as SYDVKM. CDR3 length equals 15 residues. Trimming took 7 bases from V and 0 from J; bases not matched to a gene: 5. CDR3 in amino acids: CASTGGLGSNQPQHF. The CDR3 region has the DNA TGTGCCAGCACAGGGGGCTTGGGTAGCAATCAGCCCCAGCATTTT.

This clone showed up just once. The gene calls are TRBV9 and TRBJ2-1; TRBD2 is a possible D gene (6 bases). V lost 0 bases and J lost 4, with 11 bases in between. This CDR3 is 15 amino acids long. The germline V gene encodes CDR1 SGDLS and CDR2 YYNGEE. CDR3 in amino acids: CASSVDVGTYNEQFF. As DNA, the CDR3 is TGTGCCAGCAGCGTAGATGTGGGGACTTACAATGAGCAGTTCTTC.

This chain joins TRBV9 and TRBJ2-7, with 11 bases aligning to TRBD1. This CDR3 has 16 residues. J gave up 2 bases and V 0 bases, and 4 bases lay outside the gene matches. CDR1 is SGDLS and CDR2 is YYNGEE in the germline V gene. CDR3 sequence (DNA): TGTGCCAGCAGCGTAGAGGGGACAGGGGGGACCTACGAGCAGTACTTC. Protein: CASSVEGTGGTYEQYF.

The V call is TRBV7-2, the J call TRBJ2-1, with TRBD1 matching over 9 bases. Unmatched junction bases numbered 6, after V lost 5 bases and J lost 4 bases. The CDR3 has 15 residues. From germline, CDR1 is SGHTA and CDR2 FQGNSA. CDR3 residues: CASSAGQGNYNEQFF. In DNA form, the CDR3 reads TGTGCCAGCAGCGCCGGACAGGGGAATTACAATGAGCAGTTCTTC.

This rearrangement joins TRBV19 to TRBJ2-4, with a tentative D call TRBD1 (6 bases). Germline V gene lookup returns CDR1 LNHDA and CDR2 SQIVND (reference sequence). The CDR3 totals 16 residues. Trimming left V 5 bases short and J 3 bases short, with 17 bases between. This chain's CDR3 is CASSPIQGPGKNIQYF. CDR3 nucleotides: TGTGCCAGTAGTCCCATCCAGGGGCCGGGCAAAAACATTCAGTACTTC.

V usage is TRBV7-2 and J usage is TRBJ2-1; 10 nucleotides line up with TRBD1. The CDR3 length is 15 residues. CDR1 is SGHTA and CDR2 is FQGNSA in the germline V gene. V was clipped by 1 base and J by 4 bases; unmatched bases: 1. In DNA form, the CDR3 reads TGTGCCAGCAGCTTAGTGGGACAGGGGTACAATGAGCAGTTCTTC. Protein sequence: CASSLVGQGYNEQFF.

CDR3 bases: TGTGCCAGCAAAACTTCCATGAACACTGAAGCTTTCTTT. Translation gives CASKTSMNTEAFF. V usage is TRBV28 and J usage is TRBJ1-1; D is unresolved. The CDR3 is 13 amino acids. Trimming took 7 bases from V and 0 from J, leaving 9 bases between them. Germline V gives CDR1 MDHEN, CDR2 SYDVKM.

The CDR3 sequence is CASSLRLDSYNEQFF. The CDR3 nucleotides are TGCGCCAGCAGCCTAAGACTTGATTCCTACAATGAGCAGTTCTTC. The rearrangement joins TRBV5-1 to TRBJ2-1; D is ambiguous. This CDR3 region has 15 residues. Trimming shortened V by 4 bases and J by 1 base, and 12 bases separated the two germline ends. Germline CDR1 is SGHRS and CDR2 is YFSETQ.

The V call is TRBV10-3, the J call TRBJ1-4; TRBD1 might be the D (6 bases). Germline-derived CDR1 and CDR2 are ENHRY and SYGVKD. Trimming pared 7 bases from V and 5 bases from J, leaving 11 bases between. The length of the CDR3 is 13 residues. CDR3: CAIKPQGNEKLFF. The CDR3 coding sequence is TGTGCCATCAAACCACAGGGAAATGAAAAACTGTTTTTT.

The chain carries TRBV13 and TRBJ1-5; 8 nucleotides match TRBD1. Germline V CDR1 and CDR2: PRHDT, FYEKMQ (reference sequence). J lost 7 bases, V lost 0 bases, and 2 bases had no gene match. The length of the CDR3 is 14 residues. CDR3 nucleotide sequence: TGTGCCAGCAGCTTAGGGGACAGGGACCAGCCCCAGCATTTT. Translation gives CASSLGDRDQPQHF.

The V call is TRBV28, the J call TRBJ1-1; 7 bases line up with TRBD1. The junction had 9 bases not matched to a gene; V was cut back by 6 bases and J by 5 bases. Germline lookup yields CDR1 MDHEN and CDR2 SYDVKM. The CDR3 covers 14 residues. CDR3 region: CASSIPTGMTEAFF. The CDR3 DNA is TGTGCCAGCAGCATACCGACAGGGATGACTGAAGCTTTCTTT.

This clone was observed a handful of times. This chain connects TRBV18 to TRBJ1-1; D unclear. CDR1 and CDR2 (germline): KGHSH, LQKENI. Between the trimmed V and J ends, which lost 2 bases and 0 bases, there was a span of 10 bases. CDR3 length equals 15 residues. This CDR3 is CASSPSVQMNTEAFF. CDR3 sequence (DNA): TGTGCCAGCTCACCAAGTGTACAGATGAACACTGAAGCTTTCTTT.

The chain carries TRBV7-2 and TRBJ1-2, with 10 nucleotides matching TRBD1. Losses at the gene ends were 5 bases for V and 4 bases for J; bases not matched to a gene: 10. The length of the CDR3 is 16 residues. Germline V gene lookup returns CDR1 SGHTA and CDR2 FQGNSA. Written as DNA, the CDR3 is TGTGCCAGCAGCCTCCCCCGGGACAGGGGTGGCTATGGCTACACCTTC. Its translation is CASSLPRDRGGYGYTF.

The chain has TRBV14 and TRBJ2-2; the match to TRBD1 covers 8 bases. Trimming took 4 bases from V and 4 from J; bases not matched to a gene: 8. This CDR3 is 16 amino acids long. From germline, CDR1 is SGHDN and CDR2 FVKESK. The CDR3 DNA reads as TGTGCCAGCAGCCTGTTCCGGGACAGGAGCACCGGGGAGCTGTTTTTT. Residues: CASSLFRDRSTGELFF.

This chain links TRBV6-1 with TRBJ1-5; 7 nucleotides align to TRBD1. J lost 5 bases, V lost 4 bases, and 5 bases had no gene match. Germline loops: CDR1 MNHNS, CDR2 SASEGT. The CDR3 runs 14 residues. CDR3 nucleotide sequence: TGTGCCAGCAGTGGAGCTCAGGGGGATCAGCCCCAGCATTTT. This translates into CASSGAQGDQPQHF.

This chain links TRBV5-4 with TRBJ2-7, with 12 bases matching TRBD2. Unmatched junction bases numbered 2, after V lost 0 bases and J lost 4 bases. The CDR3 sequence is 15 residues long. CDR1 and CDR2 from the germline V gene are SGHNT and YYREEE (reference sequence). The CDR3 reads CASSLGTSGVYEQYF. The CDR3 region has the DNA TGTGCCAGCAGCTTGGGGACTAGCGGGGTTTACGAGCAGTACTTC.

The chain recombines TRBV9 with TRBJ1-4, with 8 bases aligning to TRBD1. Germline V gene data show CDR1 as SGDLS and CDR2 as YYNGEE. With 2 bases clipped from V and 4 bases from J, the junction kept 4 bases outside the gene matches. The CDR3 contains 15 residues. The CDR3 DNA reads as TGTGCCAGCAGCGTGAGGACAGGGAATAATGAAAAACTGTTTTTT. Translating gives CASSVRTGNNEKLFF.

This clone was counted a few times. The genes are TRBV5-5 and TRBJ2-7; 8 bases are shared with TRBD2. J was trimmed by 5 bases and V by 0 bases; bases with no gene match: 10. Per the germline V gene, CDR1 is SGHKS and CDR2 is YYEKEE (reference sequence). This CDR3 is 16 amino acids long. Written as DNA, the CDR3 is TGTGCCAGCAGCTTGGAAGGGTCGGGAGGGTCCCACGAGCAGTACTTC. This encodes CASSLEGSGGSHEQYF.

The V gene is TRBV18, the J gene TRBJ2-5; no clear D. The CDR3 contains 13 residues. V dropped 0 bases and J dropped 1 base, with 3 bases sitting between them. Germline values: CDR1 KGHSH, CDR2 LQKENI. The CDR3 sequence is CASSPPSQETQYF. In DNA, the CDR3 is TGTGCCAGCTCACCACCGAGCCAAGAGACCCAGTACTTC.

The chain employs TRBV5-1 and TRBJ1-3; 10 positions agree with TRBD1. The CDR3 has 16 residues. Germline CDR1 and CDR2: SGHRS and YFSETQ. Trimming at V came to 4 bases and at J to 0 bases, leaving 4 bases not matched to a gene. The CDR3 DNA reads TGCGCCAGCAGCCCCCGGACAGGGGGCTCTGGAAACACCATATATTTT. It is translated as CASSPRTGGSGNTIYF.

This clone was detected once. The chain recombines TRBV19 with TRBJ1-2; D is undetermined. Trimming removed 7 bases at V and 4 bases at J, with 13 bases between. This CDR3 has 13 amino acids. The germline V gene has CDR1 LNHDA and CDR2 SQIVND (reference sequence). DNA of the CDR3: TGTGCCAGTACCCTCTCTGTTAGCTATGGCTACACCTTC. Its translation: CASTLSVSYGYTF.

This clone appeared a single time. The J gene is TRBJ1-2, the V gene TRBV5-5; 9 bases fit TRBD1. The CDR3 consists of 15 residues. Germline V lookup: CDR1 SGHKS, CDR2 YYEKEE (reference sequence). Trimming took 3 bases from V and 3 from J; bases not matched to a gene: 6. The CDR3 reads CASSYRDRADYGYTF. DNA for the CDR3: TGTGCCAGCAGCTACCGGGACAGGGCTGACTATGGCTACACCTTC.

This chain links TRBV6-5 with TRBJ2-3; TRBD2 matches at 9 bases. Germline V gene data show CDR1 as MNHEY and CDR2 as SVGAGI. The CDR3 sequence is 15 residues long. The V and J ends lost 4 bases and 4 bases, in that order; junction bases with no gene match: 6. CDR3: CASSSLAGKPDTQYF. The CDR3 DNA sequence: TGTGCCAGCAGTTCCCTAGCGGGAAAGCCAGATACGCAGTATTTT.

This rearrangement joins TRBV6-5 to TRBJ1-1; D remains unclear. This CDR3 contains 11 residues. V shed 2 bases and J shed 11 bases, with 9 bases lying between them. Germline CDR1 MNHEY, CDR2 SVGAGI. The CDR3 nucleotides are TGTGCCAGCAGTTACGGCAGAGGGGCTTTCTTT. Translation: CASSYGRGAFF.